Listed below are T cell receptor beta chains from one sample, sequenced in a study of T cell repertoires in cytomegalovirus infection. MiXCR, run by TCRdb on the reads, gives a single entry per CDR3 protein. Altogether about 570,000 distinct CDR3 sequences are present, over 35% being singletons, with the ten largest covering around 48%. No antigen is known for these receptors. This specimen consisted of cultured PBMCs, obtained from culture after CMV antigen stimulation. These TCRs come from a human donor in good health (CMV status not recorded). Some clones in this sample may be carry-over from other donors' samples. Each CDR3 is given without its conserved first and last residue. D genes are given only for firm matches.

j_gene: TRBJ2-3; d_gene: .; len: 17; v_gene: TRBV6-5; CDR3aa: ASSITQGIGRGSTDTQY
j_gene: TRBJ2-5; d_gene: .; len: 12; v_gene: TRBV7-9; CDR3aa: ASSLLSRAETQY
j_gene: TRBJ2-7; d_gene: .; len: 13; v_gene: TRBV12-3/TRBV12-4; CDR3aa: ASSPSGTSSYEQY
j_gene: TRBJ2-7; d_gene: .; len: 12; v_gene: TRBV7-4; CDR3aa: ASSGGTEVLEQY
j_gene: TRBJ1-2; d_gene: .; len: 10; v_gene: TRBV6-1; CDR3aa: ASSGLRYGYT
j_gene: TRBJ2-3; d_gene: .; len: 12; v_gene: TRBV6-5; CDR3aa: ASRTPSGGHTQY
j_gene: TRBJ2-1; d_gene: TRBD1; len: 14; v_gene: TRBV27; CDR3aa: ASSLLDRAKDNEQF
j_gene: TRBJ2-7; d_gene: .; len: 12; v_gene: TRBV7-2; CDR3aa: ASSLFDGPYEQY
j_gene: TRBJ2-5; d_gene: .; len: 12; v_gene: TRBV7-8; CDR3aa: ASTLGGFEETQY
j_gene: TRBJ1-1; d_gene: .; len: 10; v_gene: TRBV12-3/TRBV12-4; CDR3aa: ASSWGETEAF
j_gene: TRBJ2-3; d_gene: TRBD2; len: 12; v_gene: TRBV6-5; CDR3aa: ASSPLAGVDTQY
j_gene: TRBJ1-1; d_gene: .; len: 12; v_gene: TRBV7-2; CDR3aa: ASTQVGAGTEAF
j_gene: TRBJ2-7; d_gene: .; len: 13; v_gene: TRBV5-1; CDR3aa: ASSQLGGVDVEQY
j_gene: TRBJ1-5; d_gene: TRBD1; len: 14; v_gene: TRBV30; CDR3aa: AWREKRQGAEQPQH
j_gene: TRBJ1-2; d_gene: .; len: 13; v_gene: TRBV7-2; CDR3aa: ASSSYNDRSDGYT
j_gene: TRBJ2-1; d_gene: .; len: 11; v_gene: TRBV5-4; CDR3aa: ASSWGSADEQF
j_gene: TRBJ1-2; d_gene: .; len: 13; v_gene: TRBV7-6; CDR3aa: ASSPTGSPYYGYT
j_gene: TRBJ2-7; d_gene: .; len: 13; v_gene: TRBV7-9; CDR3aa: ASSLSGQFSYEQY
j_gene: TRBJ2-7; d_gene: TRBD2; len: 14; v_gene: TRBV7-6; CDR3aa: ASSLPLTGGPNEQY
j_gene: TRBJ1-3; d_gene: TRBD1; len: 13; v_gene: TRBV30; CDR3aa: AWSRTGSSGNTIY
j_gene: TRBJ2-7; d_gene: TRBD1; len: 13; v_gene: TRBV6-6; CDR3aa: ASSTRGTGFSEQY
j_gene: TRBJ2-7; d_gene: TRBD2; len: 12; v_gene: TRBV7-2; CDR3aa: ASSYKRESDEQY
j_gene: TRBJ2-1; d_gene: .; len: 14; v_gene: TRBV12-3/TRBV12-4; CDR3aa: ASSLLRGSSYNEQF
j_gene: TRBJ2-3; d_gene: TRBD2; len: 12; v_gene: TRBV11-2; CDR3aa: ASSGTSGGDTQY
j_gene: TRBJ2-5; d_gene: .; len: 14; v_gene: TRBV6-2/TRBV6-3; CDR3aa: ASSYSANGLQETQY
j_gene: TRBJ1-3; d_gene: .; len: 13; v_gene: TRBV15; CDR3aa: ATSRDLGSGNTIY
j_gene: TRBJ2-2; d_gene: .; len: 13; v_gene: TRBV7-9; CDR3aa: ASSPGVGATGELF
j_gene: TRBJ1-5; d_gene: .; len: 13; v_gene: TRBV18; CDR3aa: ASSPGHTLNQPQH
j_gene: TRBJ2-3; d_gene: .; len: 11; v_gene: TRBV12-5; CDR3aa: ASGLARTDTQY
j_gene: TRBJ1-5; d_gene: .; len: 9; v_gene: TRBV2; CDR3aa: ASSETGPQH
j_gene: TRBJ2-3; d_gene: .; len: 15; v_gene: TRBV5-1; CDR3aa: ASSPPAFGGEADTQY
j_gene: TRBJ2-5; d_gene: .; len: 11; v_gene: TRBV7-2; CDR3aa: ASSPQDKETQY
j_gene: TRBJ2-5; d_gene: .; len: 11; v_gene: TRBV6-5; CDR3aa: ASRRAGPETQY
j_gene: TRBJ1-4; d_gene: .; len: 13; v_gene: TRBV19; CDR3aa: ASSIDPATSGKLF
j_gene: TRBJ2-5; d_gene: .; len: 13; v_gene: TRBV3-1; CDR3aa: ASSQDLASQETQY
j_gene: TRBJ2-7; d_gene: .; len: 12; v_gene: TRBV7-2; CDR3aa: ASSARLLSYEQY
j_gene: TRBJ1-1; d_gene: .; len: 12; v_gene: TRBV6-2/TRBV6-3; CDR3aa: ASSSDSLTKGAF
j_gene: TRBJ1-1; d_gene: TRBD1; len: 16; v_gene: TRBV7-2; CDR3aa: ASSLEGQGPRVGTEAF
j_gene: TRBJ2-6; d_gene: .; len: 16; v_gene: TRBV7-9; CDR3aa: ASSRNLGALSGANVLT
j_gene: TRBJ2-1; d_gene: .; len: 11; v_gene: TRBV2; CDR3aa: ASSELGYNEQF
j_gene: TRBJ2-3; d_gene: TRBD1; len: 14; v_gene: TRBV7-6; CDR3aa: ASSLGQGSSTDTQY
j_gene: TRBJ2-5; d_gene: TRBD1; len: 14; v_gene: TRBV7-9; CDR3aa: ASSLIMTGDGKTQY
j_gene: TRBJ2-7; d_gene: .; len: 13; v_gene: TRBV27; CDR3aa: ASKGEGAGDYEQY
j_gene: TRBJ2-5; d_gene: .; len: 12; v_gene: TRBV20-1; CDR3aa: SARIEGGGKTQY
j_gene: TRBJ1-2; d_gene: TRBD1; len: 13; v_gene: TRBV4-1; CDR3aa: ASSQASGTGNGYT
j_gene: TRBJ2-1; d_gene: .; len: 12; v_gene: TRBV12-3/TRBV12-4; CDR3aa: ASRSTSSYNEQF